This TCR beta chain was obtained from a study of cytomegalovirus exposure and HLA in healthy donors. Comment on this clone: Its antigen is undetermined.

Study-wide points: Testing in vitro showed a few CMV-associated chains specific for CMV antigens.

Separate from the roughly 700-subject first cohort was the roughly 130-subject validation cohort, to which the donors belonged. Sequencing used immunoSEQ multiplex PCR; TCRdb keeps in-frame clones, though not all of them. The repertoire includes 50,000 to 70,000 clones, roughly 96% of them detected once, and nearly 6% sits in the top ten. V trimming: 4 bases; J trimming: 5 bases; junction bases outside the gene matches: 6. Germline V lookup: CDR1 SGDLS, CDR2 YYNGEE. The length of the CDR3 is 14 residues. The sequence was collected from a young woman in good health and CMV-seropositive. The sample consisted of PBMCs. J is TRBJ1-2 and V is TRBV9, with 9 bases matching TRBD1. This CDR3 is CASSTRDRAYGYTF. In DNA, the CDR3 is TGTGCCAGCAGCACCCGGGACAGGGCTTATGGCTACACCTTC.